Sequencing of this T cell receptor (beta chain) was carried out in a study of liver allograft versus peripheral blood T cells. In the study overall: Transplanted livers and recipients' peripheral blood had their T cell receptor repertoires compared. Study observations and caveats: The authors reported that T cell receptor repertoires inside liver allografts differed from those in peripheral blood.

Each CDR3 protein is one row after TCRdb ran MiXCR on the reads. The table has 7,000 to 9,500 distinct CDR3 sequences, roughly a fifth seen once. This clonotype is medium-sized. Its target is unknown. The CDR3 length is 14 residues. The V and J ends lost 5 bases and 3 bases, in that order; junction bases with no gene match: 5. From germline, CDR1 is PRHDT and CDR2 FYEKMQ (reference sequence). The clonotype was recovered from a human patient who had a liver transplant. Some T cells may be the graft donor's. J is TRBJ1-1 and V is TRBV13, with 8 bases identical to TRBD1. CDR3: CASSPRTGYTEAFF. The CDR3, as DNA: TGTGCCAGCAGCCCTAGGACAGGGTACACTGAAGCTTTCTTT.